The subject of this entry is one T cell receptor beta chain. The antigen is unknown. This sample is part of a study of T cells after posttransplantation cyclophosphamide. Study results and limitations: TRB clonality was highly associated with recipient CMV seropositivity and reactivation. Tissue-infiltrating T cells from skin or gut overlapped little with blood T cells.

Sequencing used immunoSEQ multiplex PCR; TCRdb keeps in-frame clones, though not all of them. The table includes about 15,000 clones, roughly 72% detected once. The V gene's germline CDR1 is ENHRY and CDR2 SYGVKD. This CDR3 is built from 13 residues. Trimming left V 8 bases short and J 3 bases short, with 11 bases between. The chain couples TRBV10-3 to TRBJ1-5; D not certain. This clonotype was sampled from a man aged 50-60 years. The specimen was memory CD4+ T cells sorted from PBMCs. In DNA, the CDR3 is TGTGCCATCCGCGCGGGCCTCAATCAGCCCCAGCATTTT. Protein sequence: CAIRAGLNQPQHF.